The 9 T cell receptor beta chains below all came from one sample that was sequenced in a study of shared clonotypes between healthy human individuals. Sequencing used immunoSEQ multiplex PCR; TCRdb keeps in-frame clones, though not all of them. The table records about a million clones, about 75% of them present only once. The material sequenced was memory CD4+ T cells sorted from blood. The subset is: CD45RA-negative fraction. These receptors all stem from a man aged 18 to 30 in good health.

The sample holds a few counts of this clone. This sequence joins TRBV29-1 and TRBJ1-2; unclear D gene. CDR3 length equals 11 residues. The ends were cut back, 5 bases at V and 8 bases at J, with 12 bases in the middle. Per germline, CDR1 SQVTM and CDR2 ANQGSEA. The DNA of the CDR3 is TGCAGCGTTAAACAGCCTTCGGGCTACACCTTC. It specifies CSVKQPSGYTF.

A few counts support this clone. The chain uses TRBV6-6 and TRBJ1-1; D is perhaps TRBD1 (5 bases). Trimming left V 1 base short and J 10 bases short, with 13 bases between. CDR1 is MNHNY, CDR2 SVGAGI, per germline (reference sequence). The CDR3 spans 13 residues. In nucleotides, the CDR3 is TGTGCCAGCAGTTACTTCGACGCCGGGGGAGCTTTCTTT. Translation: CASSYFDAGGAFF.

This chain links TRBV28 with TRBJ2-7; D may be TRBD1 (6 bases). CDR3 size: 14 residues. Germline CDR1 reads MDHEN; CDR2 reads SYDVKM. Trimming pared 3 bases from V and 0 bases from J, leaving 9 bases between. This CDR3 is CASSFLGASYEQYF. The DNA of the CDR3 is TGTGCCAGCAGTTTTCTGGGGGCCTCCTACGAGCAGTACTTC.

V usage is TRBV5-1 and J usage is TRBJ2-2; D gene ambiguous. Trimming removed 1 base from V and 0 bases from J, with 13 bases in between. CDR1 SGHRS and CDR2 YFSETQ come from the germline V gene. CDR3 length: 17 residues. This CDR3 reads CASSLKWPAANTGELFF. CDR3 DNA sequence: TGCGCCAGCAGCTTGAAATGGCCGGCCGCGAACACCGGGGAGCTGTTTTTT.

A word on this clone: One end of the junction is discordant with germline, which a read error may explain. This chain joins TRBV25-1 and TRBJ1-5; 7 bases line up with TRBD1. Germline V CDR1 and CDR2: MGHDK, SYGVNS. The CDR3 has 17 residues. The CDR3 bases are TGCGCCAGCAGTGAATCCCCCAAGGGGGCCAGGGCCGCAGCCCAGCATTTT. Translated: CASSESPKGARAAAQHF.

This clone has at least ten counts. The chain employs TRBV6-1 and TRBJ2-1; D could derive from TRBD1 or TRBD2 (5 bases each). The germline V gene encodes CDR1 MNHNS and CDR2 SASEGT. There are 12 residues in the CDR3. Between the trimmed V and J ends, which lost 10 bases and 7 bases, there was a span of 14 bases. The CDR3 DNA is TGTGCCACCAAGGGACCTGGGAATGAGCAGTTCTTC. It yields the protein CATKGPGNEQFF.

This chain joins TRBV5-4 and TRBJ2-7; TRBD2 matches at 7 bases. Per germline, CDR1 SGHNT and CDR2 YYREEE (reference sequence). This CDR3 is 16 amino acids long. Trimming took 4 bases from V and 2 from J; bases not matched to a gene: 12. The CDR3 sequence is CASSPRGASGTYEQYF. CDR3 DNA: TGTGCCAGCAGCCCCCGTGGCGCTAGCGGAACCTACGAGCAGTACTTC.

This chain joins TRBV5-1 and TRBJ2-3; TRBD2 agrees at 13 bases. Germline V gene sequence: CDR1 SGHRS, CDR2 YFSETQ. This CDR3 comprises 18 residues. Trimming removed 3 bases from V and 0 bases from J; junction bases left unmatched: 7. As DNA, the CDR3 is TGCGCCAGCAGCTCGGGACTAGCGGGGTATTCTAGCACAGATACGCAGTATTTT. Amino acid sequence: CASSSGLAGYSSTDTQYF.

This clone was counted a few times. The chain joins TRBV29-1 to TRBJ2-5; D may be TRBD1 or TRBD2 (6 bases each). In germline, CDR1 is SQVTM, CDR2 ANQGSEA. The V gene lost 5 bases and the J gene lost 5 bases, with 18 bases spanning the gap. There are 14 residues in the CDR3. CDR3 amino acids: CSVFGGPIGETQYF. The DNA for the CDR3 is TGCAGCGTTTTCGGGGGCCCCATTGGGGAGACCCAGTACTTC. The full variable domain, its missing parts supplied by reference TRBV29-1 and TRBJ2-5, is SAVISQKPSRDICQRGTSLTIQCQVDSQVTMMFWYRQQPGQSLTLIATANQGSEATYESGFVIDKFPISRPNLTFSTLTVSNMSPEDSSIYLCSVFGGPIGETQYFGPGTRLLVL.